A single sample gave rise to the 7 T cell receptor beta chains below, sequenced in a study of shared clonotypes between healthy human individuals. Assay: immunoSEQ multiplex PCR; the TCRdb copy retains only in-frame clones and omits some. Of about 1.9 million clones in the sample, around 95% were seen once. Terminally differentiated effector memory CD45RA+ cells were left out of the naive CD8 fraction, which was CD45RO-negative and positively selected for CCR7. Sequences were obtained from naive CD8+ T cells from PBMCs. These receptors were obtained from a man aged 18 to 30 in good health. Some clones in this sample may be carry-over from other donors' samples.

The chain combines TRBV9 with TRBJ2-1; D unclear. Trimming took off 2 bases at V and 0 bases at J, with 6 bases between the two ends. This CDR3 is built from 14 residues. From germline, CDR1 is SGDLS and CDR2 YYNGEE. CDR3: CASSVTSSYNEQFF. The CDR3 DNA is TGTGCCAGCAGCGTTACCTCCTCCTACAATGAGCAGTTCTTC. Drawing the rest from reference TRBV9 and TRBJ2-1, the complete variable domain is DSGVTQTPKHLITATGQRVTLRCSPRSGDLSVYWYQQSLDQGLQFLIQYYNGEERAKGNILERFSAQQFPDLHSELNLSSLELGDSALYFCASSVTSSYNEQFFGPGTRLTVL.

This CDR3 is CASSSLREEGYNEKLFF. As DNA, the CDR3 is TGTGCCAGCAGCTCCCTCCGGGAGGAGGGGTACAATGAAAAACTGTTTTTT. The chain links TRBV5-6 to TRBJ1-4; possibly TRBD1 for D (5 bases). The CDR3 runs 17 residues. V gave up 3 bases and J gave up 5 bases, with 20 bases separating them. The germline V gene encodes CDR1 SGHDT and CDR2 YYEEEE.

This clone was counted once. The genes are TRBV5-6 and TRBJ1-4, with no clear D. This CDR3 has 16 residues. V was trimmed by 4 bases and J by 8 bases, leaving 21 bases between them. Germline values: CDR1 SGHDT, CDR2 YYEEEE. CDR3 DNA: TGTGCCAGCAGCACCTCCCCAGGTGCCCCCATGGAAAAACTGTTTTTT. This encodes CASSTSPGAPMEKLFF.

CDR3 amino acids: CASSGRDSNEQFF. As DNA, the CDR3 is TGTGCCAGCAGCGGCCGGGATTCCAATGAGCAGTTCTTC. The chain uses TRBV7-6 and TRBJ2-1; possible D gene TRBD2, 5 bases. V was trimmed by 5 bases and J by 6 bases, leaving 11 bases between them. Germline V gene data show CDR1 as SGHVS and CDR2 as FNYEAQ. This CDR3 region has 13 residues.

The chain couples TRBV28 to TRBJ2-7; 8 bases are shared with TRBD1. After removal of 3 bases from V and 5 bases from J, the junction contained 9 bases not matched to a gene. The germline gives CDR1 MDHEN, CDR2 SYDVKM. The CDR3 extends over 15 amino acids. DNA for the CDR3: TGTGCCAGCAGTTTTCGTGGGGGACAGGCGAACGAGCAGTACTTC. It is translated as CASSFRGGQANEQYF.

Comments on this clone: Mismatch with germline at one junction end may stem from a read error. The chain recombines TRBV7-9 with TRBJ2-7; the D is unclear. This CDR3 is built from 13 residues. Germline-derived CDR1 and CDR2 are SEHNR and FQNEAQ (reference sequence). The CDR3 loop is CASRLGQNYEQYF. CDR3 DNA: TGTGCCAGCAGGTTAGGGCAGAACTACGAGCAGTACTTC.

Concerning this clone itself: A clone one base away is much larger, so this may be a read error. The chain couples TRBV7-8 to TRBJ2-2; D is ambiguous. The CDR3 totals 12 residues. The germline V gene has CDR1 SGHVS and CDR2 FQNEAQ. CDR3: CASSANPGELFF. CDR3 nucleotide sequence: TGTGCCAGCAGCGCGAACCCCGGGGAGCTGTTTTTT.